The 24 T cell receptor beta chains listed next were all sequenced from one sample in a study of spatial heterogeneity in lung cancer. Via MiXCR, TCRdb re-called the 5' RACE reads, giving one row per CDR3 protein. The repertoire includes 60,000 to 65,000 distinct CDR3 sequences, around 8.4% of them detected once, and about 15% sits in the top ten. Time point of the sample: sample taken at primary tumor resection. Whole RNA, isolated from tumor, nontumor lung or frozen PBMC, was sequenced without prior sorting. The material sequenced was PBMCs, taken at surgery. The source of these receptors is a female donor with early-stage non-small cell lung cancer.

This clonotype was detected many times. The gene calls are TRBV13 and TRBJ2-1; D remains unclear. Germline lookup yields CDR1 PRHDT and CDR2 FYEKMQ (reference sequence). CDR3 length: 14 residues. V was trimmed by 0 bases and J by 0 bases, leaving 3 bases between them. The chain's CDR3 is CASSLGGSYNEQFF. CDR3 sequence (DNA): TGTGCCAGCAGCTTAGGGGGCTCCTACAATGAGCAGTTCTTC.

The rearrangement joins TRBV2 to TRBJ2-3; D not resolved. This CDR3 region has 14 residues. Germline loops: CDR1 SNHLY, CDR2 FYNNEI. Trimming stripped 6 bases from V and 3 bases from J, with 13 bases between. Written as DNA, the CDR3 is TGTGCCAGCAGGTGGGGTGAACCGACAGATACGCAGTATTTT. Protein: CASRWGEPTDTQYF.

This chain links TRBV15 with TRBJ2-3; 7 positions match TRBD1. CDR3 length: 14 residues. Germline V gives CDR1 LNHNV, CDR2 YYDKDF (reference sequence). The trim removed 4 bases at V and 3 bases at J, leaving 4 bases unmatched. The CDR3 sequence is CATSIRDRTDTQYF. The CDR3 nucleotides read TGTGCCACCAGCATCCGGGACAGAACAGATACGCAGTATTTT.

This clonotype showed up many times. The chain links TRBV5-1 to TRBJ2-1, with a weak D call TRBD2 (5 bases). This CDR3 is built from 15 residues. Germline V gene sequence: CDR1 SGHRS, CDR2 YFSETQ. Trimming shortened V by 0 bases and J by 0 bases, and 7 bases separated the two germline ends. CDR3 bases: TGCGCCAGCAGCTTGGACGGGGACTCCTACAATGAGCAGTTCTTC. It is translated as CASSLDGDSYNEQFF.

V and J are TRBV6-5 and TRBJ2-4; 7 nucleotides line up with TRBD2. The CDR3 length is 16 residues. The ends lost 9 bases at V and 0 bases at J; junction bases unmatched: 11. Germline assignment: CDR1 MNHEY and CDR2 SVGAGI. The CDR3: CASGRDLAVAKNIQYF. CDR3 bases: TGTGCCAGTGGTAGAGACCTAGCGGTAGCCAAAAACATTCAGTACTTC.

This clonotype was observed many times. The chain is built from TRBV28 and TRBJ2-5, with D tentatively TRBD2 (6 bases). The V gene's germline CDR1 is MDHEN and CDR2 SYDVKM. The CDR3 spans 15 residues. V was shortened by 2 bases and J by 3 bases, with 13 bases between the two germline ends. This CDR3 reads CASSLEPGVEETQYF. DNA of the CDR3: TGTGCCAGCAGTTTAGAACCGGGAGTGGAAGAGACCCAGTACTTC.

The rearrangement links TRBV27 to TRBJ1-6; D is perhaps TRBD1 (6 bases). Trimming took off 6 bases at V and 14 bases at J, with 8 bases between the two ends. Germline CDR1 MNHEY, CDR2 SMNVEV (reference sequence). This CDR3 is 10 amino acids long. The CDR3 DNA sequence: TGTGCCAGCAGGGGGGGCGCCCTCCACTTT. This gives the protein CASRGGALHF.

CDR3 DNA: TGTGCCAGCAGTTTAAGGCTAGCGGGGGGGCGTGGCACCGGGGAGCTGTTTTTT. Its protein is CASSLRLAGGRGTGELFF. This sequence joins TRBV27 and TRBJ2-2; 12 positions agree with TRBD2. This CDR3 comprises 18 residues. Germline CDR1 reads MNHEY; CDR2 reads SMNVEV (reference sequence). The ends lost 2 bases at V and 4 bases at J; junction bases unmatched: 8.

This rearrangement joins TRBV19 to TRBJ1-4, with 8 bases lining up with TRBD1. CDR1 is LNHDA and CDR2 is SQIVND in the germline V gene (reference sequence). This CDR3 spans 14 amino acids. Germline trimming cut 7 bases from V and 6 bases from J; bases unmatched to any gene: 7. For the CDR3, the DNA is TGTGCCAGTACCTGGACAGGGAGATATGAAAAACTGTTTTTT. Protein sequence: CASTWTGRYEKLFF.

This clonotype was picked up a small number of times. The rearrangement links TRBV28 to TRBJ2-3; 7 nucleotides match TRBD2. This CDR3 has 19 residues. CDR1 is MDHEN and CDR2 is SYDVKM in the germline V gene. Trimming at V came to 6 bases and at J to 5 bases, leaving 23 bases not matched to a gene. The CDR3 DNA follows: TGTGCCAGCAGCCCCCCCGATGGGGGGGGAGGAGGAGTGGGAGATACGCAGTATTTT. Translation gives CASSPPDGGGGGVGDTQYF.

The CDR3 DNA reads as TGTGCCAGCAGTTACGGGCGACTTGAGCAGTTCTTC. It encodes CASSYGRLEQFF. The V and J genes are TRBV6-2 or TRBV6-3 and TRBJ2-1, with unresolved D. Trimming removed 2 bases from V and 9 bases from J, with 8 bases in between. Per germline, CDR1 MNHEY and CDR2 SVGEGT. The CDR3 totals 12 residues.

The chain uses TRBV20-1 and TRBJ2-5; 14 nucleotides align to TRBD2. The germline V gene has CDR1 DFQATT and CDR2 SNEGSKA (reference sequence). The CDR3 has 16 residues. Losses at the gene ends were 6 bases for V and 1 base for J; bases not matched to a gene: 7. CDR3 nucleotide sequence: TGCAGTGCCCAGACTAGCGGGGGGGCGGGCCAAGAGACCCAGTACTTC. Translation gives CSAQTSGGAGQETQYF.

Only a few counts were recorded for this clonotype. The gene calls are TRBV4-1 and TRBJ1-2; TRBD1 matches 8 bases. V lost 4 bases to trimming and J lost 3 bases; unmatched junction nucleotides: 1. The CDR3 runs 13 residues. CDR1 is MGHRA, CDR2 YSYEKL, per germline. CDR3 protein: CASSLDRDYGYTF. CDR3 sequence (DNA): TGCGCCAGCAGCCTGGACAGGGACTATGGCTACACCTTC.

This chain connects TRBV28 to TRBJ2-5; D is uncertain. The CDR3 is made up of 12 amino acids. V lost 3 bases, J lost 5 bases, and 7 bases lay in between. Germline CDR1 reads MDHEN; CDR2 reads SYDVKM. The CDR3, as DNA: TGTGCCAGCAGTTTCAGGAAGGAGACCCAGTACTTC. Encoded protein: CASSFRKETQYF.

This clonotype was observed a handful of times. J is TRBJ1-5 and V is TRBV7-2; D ambiguous. The V end lost 3 bases, the J end lost 7 bases, and 10 bases lay between the germline ends. This CDR3 is 13 amino acids long. CDR1 and CDR2 (germline): SGHTA, FQGNSA. The CDR3 reads CASSFSGGQPQHF. CDR3 nucleotides: TGTGCCAGCAGCTTTAGTGGCGGGCAGCCCCAGCATTTT.

The rearrangement uses TRBV5-6 and TRBJ1-6; no reliable D call. Germline CDR1 reads SGHDT; CDR2 reads YYEEEE. This CDR3 comprises 15 residues. V shed 0 bases and J shed 10 bases, with 14 bases lying between them. The CDR3, as DNA: TGTGCCAGCAGCTTGGTTGGTGCCCAGAAGTCACCCCTCCACTTT. This gives the protein CASSLVGAQKSPLHF.

This clonotype was observed a few times. CDR3 coding DNA: TGTGCCAGCAGCCGACAGCTCAATAATTCACCCCTCCACTTT. This sequence encodes CASSRQLNNSPLHF. The chain combines TRBV11-1 with TRBJ1-6; the D gene is possibly TRBD1 (5 bases). The CDR3 consists of 14 residues. The V gene lost 5 bases and the J gene lost 5 bases, with 10 bases spanning the gap. CDR1 and CDR2 (germline): SGHAT, FQDESV (reference sequence).

In its sample, this clonotype was seen a few times. The chain employs TRBV5-5 and TRBJ2-1, with D perhaps matching TRBD2 (6 bases). Deletions cut 4 bases from V and 6 bases from J, with 8 bases between. The CDR3 contains 12 residues. Per the germline V gene, CDR1 is SGHKS and CDR2 is YYEKEE (reference sequence). CDR3 sequence (DNA): TGTGCCAGCAGCACGACTAGCAATGAGCAGTTCTTC. Protein sequence: CASSTTSNEQFF.

The V gene is TRBV19, the J gene TRBJ2-5, with 8 bases fitting TRBD1. J lost 4 bases, V lost 8 bases, and 0 bases had no gene match. Per the germline V gene, CDR1 is LNHDA and CDR2 is SQIVND (reference sequence). CDR3 length: 11 residues. CDR3 in amino acids: CASGQGETQYF. As DNA, the CDR3 is TGTGCCAGTGGACAGGGAGAGACCCAGTACTTC. Combining the CDR3 with reference TRBV19 and TRBJ2-5 gives the whole variable domain DGGITQSPKYLFRKEGQNVTLSCEQNLNHDAMYWYRQDPGQGLRLIYYSQIVNDFQKGDIAEGYSVSREKKESFPLTVTSAQKNPTAFYLCASGQGETQYFGPGTRLLVL.

The chain carries TRBV9 and TRBJ1-6, with D uncertain. This CDR3 has 16 residues. Germline V gene lookup returns CDR1 SGDLS and CDR2 YYNGEE. Trimming removed 0 bases at V and 6 bases at J, with 13 bases between. The CDR3: CASSVDWTALNSPLHF. The CDR3, as DNA: TGTGCCAGCAGCGTAGATTGGACGGCCCTTAATTCACCCCTCCACTTT.

The V and J genes are TRBV28 and TRBJ2-1; TRBD2 might be the D (6 bases). Germline V gene lookup returns CDR1 MDHEN and CDR2 SYDVKM. CDR3 length equals 14 residues. Trimming shortened V by 6 bases and J by 6 bases, and 15 bases separated the two germline ends. The CDR3 spells CASRVGGDFNEQFF. The CDR3 DNA sequence: TGTGCCAGCAGGGTCGGGGGAGATTTCAATGAGCAGTTCTTC.

In this sample, this clonotype turned up many times. V gene TRBV5-1 combines with J gene TRBJ1-3; weak D call: TRBD1 (5 bases). V gave up 4 bases and J gave up 0 bases, with 8 bases separating them. Germline V gene lookup returns CDR1 SGHRS and CDR2 YFSETQ. CDR3 size: 14 residues. CDR3 region: CASSVGASGNTIYF. In nucleotides, the CDR3 is TGCGCCAGCAGCGTCGGGGCCTCTGGAAACACCATATATTTT. The whole variable domain, remainder taken from reference TRBV5-1 and TRBJ1-3, is KAGVTQTPRYLIKTRGQQVTLSCSPISGHRSVSWYQQTPGQGLQFLFEYFSETQRNKGNFPGRFSGRQFSNSRSEMNVSTLELGDSALYLCASSVGASGNTIYFGEGSWLTVV.

This clonotype occurred many times. The chain recombines TRBV29-1 with TRBJ1-3; D is unclear. Germline lookup yields CDR1 SQVTM and CDR2 ANQGSEA. Trimming removed 7 bases from V and 0 bases from J, with 7 bases in between. The CDR3 runs 12 residues. The CDR3 DNA follows: TGCAGCGCCTTAAACTCTGGAAACACCATATATTTT. Residues: CSALNSGNTIYF.

This clonotype has just a few counts. The chain employs TRBV2 and TRBJ2-7, with 14 bases identical to TRBD2. V gave up 4 bases and J gave up 2 bases; unmatched junction bases: 1. Germline values: CDR1 SNHLY, CDR2 FYNNEI. The CDR3 extends over 15 amino acids. The DNA for the CDR3 is TGTGCCAGCAGTGGGGGACTAGCGGGAGCCTACGAGCAGTACTTC. Translated, it gives CASSGGLAGAYEQYF.